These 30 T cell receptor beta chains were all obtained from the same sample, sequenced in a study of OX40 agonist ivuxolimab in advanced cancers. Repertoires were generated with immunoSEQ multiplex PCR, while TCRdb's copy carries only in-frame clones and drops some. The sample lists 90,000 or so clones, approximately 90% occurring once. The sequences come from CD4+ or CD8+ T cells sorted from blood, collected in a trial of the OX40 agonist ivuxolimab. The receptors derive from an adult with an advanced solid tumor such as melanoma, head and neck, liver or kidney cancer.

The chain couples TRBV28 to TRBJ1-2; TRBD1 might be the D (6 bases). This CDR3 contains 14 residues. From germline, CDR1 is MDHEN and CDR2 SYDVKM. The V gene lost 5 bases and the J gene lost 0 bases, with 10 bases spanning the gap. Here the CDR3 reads CASSGTQTNYGYTF. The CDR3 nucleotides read TGTGCCAGCAGTGGGACACAGACTAACTATGGCTACACCTTC.

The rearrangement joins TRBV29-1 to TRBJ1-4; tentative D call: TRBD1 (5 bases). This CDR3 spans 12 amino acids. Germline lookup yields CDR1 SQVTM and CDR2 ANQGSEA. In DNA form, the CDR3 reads TGCAGTACCGGGAGTGAGGGGGAAAAACTGTTTTTT. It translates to CSTGSEGEKLFF.

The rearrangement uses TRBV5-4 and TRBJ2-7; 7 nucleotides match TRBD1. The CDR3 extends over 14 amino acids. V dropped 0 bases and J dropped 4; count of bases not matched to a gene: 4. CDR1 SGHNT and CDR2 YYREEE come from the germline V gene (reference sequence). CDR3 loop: CASSLGGTAYEQYF. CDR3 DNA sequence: TGTGCCAGCAGCTTGGGGGGGACAGCTTACGAGCAGTACTTC.

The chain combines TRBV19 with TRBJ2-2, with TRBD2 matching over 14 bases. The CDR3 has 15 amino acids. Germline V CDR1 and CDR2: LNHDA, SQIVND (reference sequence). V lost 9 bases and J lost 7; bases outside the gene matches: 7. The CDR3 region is CASLGLAGVVGELFF. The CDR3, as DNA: TGTGCCAGCCTGGGACTAGCGGGAGTGGTCGGGGAGCTGTTTTTT.

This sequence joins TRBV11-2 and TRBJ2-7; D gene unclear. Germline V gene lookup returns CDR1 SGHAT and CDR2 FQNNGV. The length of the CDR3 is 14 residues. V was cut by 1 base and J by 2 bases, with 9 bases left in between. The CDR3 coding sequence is TGTGCCAGCAGCTTAGGCGTTATGGCCTACGAGCAGTACTTC. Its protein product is CASSLGVMAYEQYF.

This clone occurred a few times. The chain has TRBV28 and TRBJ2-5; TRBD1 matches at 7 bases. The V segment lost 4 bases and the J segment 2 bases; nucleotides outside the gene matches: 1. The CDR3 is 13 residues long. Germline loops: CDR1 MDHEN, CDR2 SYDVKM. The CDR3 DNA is TGTGCCAGCAGTTACAGGGGTCAAGAGACCCAGTACTTC. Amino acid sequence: CASSYRGQETQYF.

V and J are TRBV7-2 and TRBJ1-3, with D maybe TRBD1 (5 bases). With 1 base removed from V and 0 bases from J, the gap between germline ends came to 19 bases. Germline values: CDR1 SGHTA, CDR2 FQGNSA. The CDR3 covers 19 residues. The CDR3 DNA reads TGTGCCAGCAGCTTAGGGGTAGTTCGGGGGACCTCCTCTGGAAACACCATATATTTT. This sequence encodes CASSLGVVRGTSSGNTIYF.

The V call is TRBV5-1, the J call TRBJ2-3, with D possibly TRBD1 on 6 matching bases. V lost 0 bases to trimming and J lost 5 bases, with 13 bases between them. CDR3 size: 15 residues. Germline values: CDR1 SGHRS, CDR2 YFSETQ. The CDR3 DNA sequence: TGCGCCAGCAGCTTGGGGCTTAGACAGGAAGATACGCAGTATTTT. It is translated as CASSLGLRQEDTQYF.

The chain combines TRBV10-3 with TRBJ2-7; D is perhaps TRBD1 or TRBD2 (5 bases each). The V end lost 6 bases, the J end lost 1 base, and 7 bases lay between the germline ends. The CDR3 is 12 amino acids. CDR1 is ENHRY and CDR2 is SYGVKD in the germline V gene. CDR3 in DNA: TGTGCCATCAGCTGGGGGTCCTACGAGCAGTACTTC. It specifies CAISWGSYEQYF.

CDR3 nucleotides: TGCGCCAGCAGCCCCACCGGGACTAGCAGCTCCTACGAGCAGTACTTC. It specifies CASSPTGTSSSYEQYF. The chain joins TRBV5-1 to TRBJ2-7; TRBD2 matches at 9 bases. In germline, CDR1 is SGHRS, CDR2 YFSETQ. V was clipped by 4 bases and J by 0 bases; unmatched bases: 8. This CDR3 has 16 residues.

CDR3: CASSLLTSGGNNEQFF. Written as DNA, the CDR3 is TGCGCCAGCAGCTTACTAACTAGCGGGGGGAACAATGAGCAGTTCTTC. The gene calls are TRBV5-1 and TRBJ2-1, with 12 bases matching TRBD2. V trimming: 2 bases; J trimming: 5 bases; junction bases outside the gene matches: 5. The CDR3 has 16 residues. Looked up from germline, CDR1 is SGHRS and CDR2 is YFSETQ.

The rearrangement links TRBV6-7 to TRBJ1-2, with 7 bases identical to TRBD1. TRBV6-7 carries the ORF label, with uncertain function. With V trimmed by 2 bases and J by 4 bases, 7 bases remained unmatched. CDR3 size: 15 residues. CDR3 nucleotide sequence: TGTGCCAGCAGTTACCGCCAAACAGGGGCCTATGGCTACACCTTC. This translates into CASSYRQTGAYGYTF.

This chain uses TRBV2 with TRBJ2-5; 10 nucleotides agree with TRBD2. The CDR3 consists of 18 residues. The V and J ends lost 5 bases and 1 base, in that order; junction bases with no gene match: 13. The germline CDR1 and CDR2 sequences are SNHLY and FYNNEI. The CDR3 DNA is TGTGCCAGCAGTCCTACGGTCCTACTAGCGGGGCTCCAAGAGACCCAGTACTTC. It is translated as CASSPTVLLAGLQETQYF. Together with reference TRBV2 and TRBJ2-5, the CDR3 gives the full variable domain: EPEVTQTPSHQVTQMGQEVILRCVPISNHLYFYWYRQILGQKVEFLVSFYNNEISEKSEIFDDQFSVERPDGSNFTLKIRSTKLEDSAMYFCASSPTVLLAGLQETQYFGPGTRLLVL.

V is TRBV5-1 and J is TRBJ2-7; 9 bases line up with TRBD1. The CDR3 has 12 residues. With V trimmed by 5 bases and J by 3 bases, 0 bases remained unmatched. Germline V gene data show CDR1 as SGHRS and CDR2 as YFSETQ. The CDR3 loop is CASRGQGYEQYF. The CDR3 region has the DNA TGCGCCAGCAGGGGACAGGGCTACGAGCAGTACTTC.

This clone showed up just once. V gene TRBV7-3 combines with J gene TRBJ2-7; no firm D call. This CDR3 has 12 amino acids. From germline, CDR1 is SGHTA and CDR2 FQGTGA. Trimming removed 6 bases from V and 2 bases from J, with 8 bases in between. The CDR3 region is CASRSGAYEQYF. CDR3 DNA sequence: TGTGCCAGCAGGTCAGGAGCCTACGAGCAGTACTTC.

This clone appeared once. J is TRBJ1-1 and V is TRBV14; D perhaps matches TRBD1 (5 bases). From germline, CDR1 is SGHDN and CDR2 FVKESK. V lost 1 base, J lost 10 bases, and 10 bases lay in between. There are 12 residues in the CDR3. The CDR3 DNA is TGTGCCAGCAGCCAAGTTGGGGCGGGAGCTTTCTTT. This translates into CASSQVGAGAFF.

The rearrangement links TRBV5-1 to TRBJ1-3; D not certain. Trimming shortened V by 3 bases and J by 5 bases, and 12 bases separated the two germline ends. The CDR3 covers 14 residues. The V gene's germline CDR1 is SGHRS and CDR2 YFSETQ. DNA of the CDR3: TGCGCCAGCAGCTCCAGCCAGGCGCGAAACACCATATATTTT. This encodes CASSSSQARNTIYF.

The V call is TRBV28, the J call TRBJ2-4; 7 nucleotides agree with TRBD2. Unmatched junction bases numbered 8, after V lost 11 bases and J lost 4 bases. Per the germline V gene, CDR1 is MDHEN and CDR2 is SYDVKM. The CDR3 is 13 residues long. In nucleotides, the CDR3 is TGTGCCTACATCACGGGGGGAAAAAACATTCAGTACTTC. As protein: CAYITGGKNIQYF.

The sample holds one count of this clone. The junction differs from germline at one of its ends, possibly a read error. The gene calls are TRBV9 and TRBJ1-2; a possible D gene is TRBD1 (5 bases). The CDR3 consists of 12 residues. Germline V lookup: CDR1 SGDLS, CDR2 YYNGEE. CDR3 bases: TGTGCCAGCAGCCGGGTACCGGGACCGCCTCACTTC. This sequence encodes CASSRVPGPPHF.

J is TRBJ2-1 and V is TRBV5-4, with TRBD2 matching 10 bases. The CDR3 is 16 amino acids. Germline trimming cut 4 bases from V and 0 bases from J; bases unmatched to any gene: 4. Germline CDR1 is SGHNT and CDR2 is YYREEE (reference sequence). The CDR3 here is CASSRSGGSSYNEQFF. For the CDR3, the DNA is TGTGCCAGCAGCCGTAGCGGGGGGAGCTCCTACAATGAGCAGTTCTTC.

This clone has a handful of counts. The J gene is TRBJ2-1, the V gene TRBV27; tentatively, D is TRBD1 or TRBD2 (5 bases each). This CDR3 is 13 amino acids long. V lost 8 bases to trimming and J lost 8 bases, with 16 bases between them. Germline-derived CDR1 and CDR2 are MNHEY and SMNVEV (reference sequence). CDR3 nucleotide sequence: TGTGCCAGCGGGAAAACGGGACGGTATGAGCAGTTCTTC. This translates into CASGKTGRYEQFF.

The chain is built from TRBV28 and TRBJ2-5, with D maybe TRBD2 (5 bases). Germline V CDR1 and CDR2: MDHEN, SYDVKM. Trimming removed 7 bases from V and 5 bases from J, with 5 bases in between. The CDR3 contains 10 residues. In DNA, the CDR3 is TGTGCCAGCACGGGGGAGACCCAGTACTTC. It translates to CASTGETQYF.

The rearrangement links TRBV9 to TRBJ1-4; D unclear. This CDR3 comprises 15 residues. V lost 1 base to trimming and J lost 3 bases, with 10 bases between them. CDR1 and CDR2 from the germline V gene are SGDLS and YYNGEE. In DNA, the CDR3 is TGTGCCAGCAGCGTAATGGGTATGGCTAATGAAAAACTGTTTTTT. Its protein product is CASSVMGMANEKLFF.

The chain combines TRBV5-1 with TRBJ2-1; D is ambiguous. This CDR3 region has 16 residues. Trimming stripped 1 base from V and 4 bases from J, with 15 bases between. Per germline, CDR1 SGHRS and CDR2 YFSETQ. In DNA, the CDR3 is TGCGCCAGCAGCTTGACCAGCACCCTCACTTACAATGAGCAGTTCTTC. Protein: CASSLTSTLTYNEQFF.

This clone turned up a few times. CDR3 sequence: CASTPGGNGLWTF. The DNA for the CDR3 is TGTGCCAGCACTCCTGGAGGGAACGGCCTGTGGACCTTC. V is TRBV5-4 and J is TRBJ1-2, with unresolved D. The CDR3 length is 13 residues. Germline loops: CDR1 SGHNT, CDR2 YYREEE (reference sequence). V was pared by 6 bases and J by 14 bases, with 23 bases between.

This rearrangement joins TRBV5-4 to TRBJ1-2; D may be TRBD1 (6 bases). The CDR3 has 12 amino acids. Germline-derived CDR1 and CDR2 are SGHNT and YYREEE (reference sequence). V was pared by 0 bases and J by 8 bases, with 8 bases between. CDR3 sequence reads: CASSLGGQGYTF. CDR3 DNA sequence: TGTGCCAGCAGCTTGGGGGGGCAGGGCTACACCTTC.

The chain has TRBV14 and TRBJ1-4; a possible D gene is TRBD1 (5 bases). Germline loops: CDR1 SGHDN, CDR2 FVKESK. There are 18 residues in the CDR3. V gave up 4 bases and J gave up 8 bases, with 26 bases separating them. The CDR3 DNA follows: TGTGCCAGCAGCCCCGGGACGACCAGCGCTATTAGAGGGGAAAAACTGTTTTTT. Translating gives CASSPGTTSAIRGEKLFF.

CDR3 in DNA: TGTGCCAGCAGCGAACTAGCGGGAGGATTGAATGAGCAGTTCTTC. It yields the protein CASSELAGGLNEQFF. V is TRBV6-4 and J is TRBJ2-1, with TRBD2 matching 12 bases. The CDR3 has 15 residues. Per germline, CDR1 MRHNA and CDR2 SNTAGT. V shed 6 bases and J 7 bases; nucleotides not matched to a gene: 7.

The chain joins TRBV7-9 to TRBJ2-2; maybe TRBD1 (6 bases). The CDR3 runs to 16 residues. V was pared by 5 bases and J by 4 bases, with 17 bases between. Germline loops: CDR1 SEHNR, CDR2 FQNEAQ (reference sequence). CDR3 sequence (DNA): TGTGCCAGCAGCCAAAAGGGGGTGTCGGTCACCGGGGAGCTGTTTTTT. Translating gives CASSQKGVSVTGELFF.

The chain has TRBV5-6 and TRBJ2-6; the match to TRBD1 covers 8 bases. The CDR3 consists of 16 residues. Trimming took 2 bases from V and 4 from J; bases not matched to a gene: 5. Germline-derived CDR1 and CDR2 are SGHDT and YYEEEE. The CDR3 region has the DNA TGTGCCAGCAGCTTTTCAGGGGGCTCCGGGGCCAACGTCCTGACTTTC. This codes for CASSFSGGSGANVLTF.